Listed below are T cell receptor beta chains from one sample, sequenced in a study of cytomegalovirus exposure and HLA in healthy donors. TCRdb keeps only in-frame clones here, not all; method: immunoSEQ multiplex PCR. The sample includes fewer than 150,000 clones, around 74% seen only once; the top ten take about 6%. The sample consisted of PBMCs. These receptors all come from a woman aged 50 to 60 in good health and CMV-seropositive. The CDR3 runs from the conserved cysteine through the conserved F or W. D genes are given only for firm matches. Clone size, where shown, is once, few, many, or a class for clones that have expanded.

cdr3_aa: CASSMRQNYGYTF
cdr3_nt: TGTGCCAGTAGTATGCGGCAGAACTATGGCTACACCTTC
clone_size: -
v_call: TRBV19
j_call: TRBJ1-2
d_call: -

cdr3_aa: CASRQSGDEQYF
cdr3_nt: TGTGCCAGCCGTCAAAGTGGAGACGAGCAGTACTTC
clone_size: -
v_call: TRBV6-5
j_call: TRBJ2-7
d_call: -

cdr3_aa: CASSHWAGGRVRGDTQYF
cdr3_nt: TGTGCCAGCAGCCACTGGGCCGGGGGGCGAGTGCGAGGAGATACGCAGTATTTT
clone_size: many
v_call: TRBV14
j_call: TRBJ2-3
d_call: -

cdr3_aa: CASSTGRSPFDNEQFF
cdr3_nt: TGTGCCAGCAGCACAGGGCGGTCCCCTTTCGACAATGAGCAGTTCTTC
clone_size: -
v_call: TRBV7-9
j_call: TRBJ2-1
d_call: -

cdr3_aa: CASSEGGETQYF
cdr3_nt: TGTGCCAGCAGCGAGGGTGGGGAGACCCAGTACTTC
clone_size: -
v_call: TRBV6-6
j_call: TRBJ2-5
d_call: -

cdr3_aa: CASSPPGQSNSPLHF
cdr3_nt: TGTGCCAGCAGCCCCCCGGGACAGTCCAATTCACCCCTCCACTTT
clone_size: -
v_call: TRBV7-2
j_call: TRBJ1-6
d_call: TRBD1

cdr3_aa: CASSLTGKDTEAFF
cdr3_nt: TGTGCCAGCAGCTTAACAGGGAAGGACACTGAAGCTTTCTTT
clone_size: -
v_call: TRBV7-8
j_call: TRBJ1-1
d_call: -

cdr3_aa: CATSLQIRRGGPDTQYF
cdr3_nt: TGTGCCACCAGCCTCCAGATCCGGCGGGGGGGCCCAGATACGCAGTATTTT
clone_size: few
v_call: TRBV15
j_call: TRBJ2-3
d_call: TRBD2

cdr3_aa: CASSLDSPGSYEQYF
cdr3_nt: TGTGCCAGCAGCTTGGATTCCCCCGGTTCCTACGAGCAGTACTTC
clone_size: -
v_call: TRBV5-5
j_call: TRBJ2-7
d_call: -

cdr3_aa: CASKQGLNSPLHF
cdr3_nt: TGTGCCAGTAAACAGGGGTTAAATTCACCCCTCCACTTT
clone_size: -
v_call: TRBV19
j_call: TRBJ1-6
d_call: TRBD1

cdr3_aa: CASSQEGGPGPSYEQYF
cdr3_nt: TGCGCCAGCAGCCAAGAAGGCGGGCCTGGGCCCTCCTACGAGCAGTACTTC
clone_size: -
v_call: TRBV4-3
j_call: TRBJ2-7
d_call: -

cdr3_aa: CASSPGWSANQPQHF
cdr3_nt: TGTGCCAGCAGCCCAGGGTGGTCGGCGAATCAGCCCCAGCATTTT
clone_size: -
v_call: TRBV9
j_call: TRBJ1-5
d_call: -

cdr3_aa: CASSEVRFNIQYF
cdr3_nt: TGTGCCAGCAGTGAAGTCAGATTTAACATTCAGTACTTC
clone_size: -
v_call: TRBV6-1
j_call: TRBJ2-4
d_call: -

cdr3_aa: CASSLPGVDYGYTF
cdr3_nt: TGCGCCAGCAGCTTGCCAGGGGTGGACTATGGCTACACCTTC
clone_size: -
v_call: TRBV5-1
j_call: TRBJ1-2
d_call: -

cdr3_aa: CSSSFLTSGEGDTQYF
cdr3_nt: TGTTCCAGCAGCTTCCTGACTAGCGGGGAGGGAGATACGCAGTATTTT
clone_size: -
v_call: TRBV7-9
j_call: TRBJ2-3
d_call: TRBD2

cdr3_aa: CASRRQGSGYTF
cdr3_nt: TGTGCCAGCAGGAGACAGGGGTCTGGCTACACCTTC
clone_size: -
v_call: TRBV5-5
j_call: TRBJ1-2
d_call: TRBD1

cdr3_aa: CSVRGETQYF
cdr3_nt: TGCAGCGTTCGAGGAGAGACCCAGTACTTC
clone_size: -
v_call: TRBV29-1
j_call: TRBJ2-5
d_call: -

cdr3_aa: CASTRDRMLNHYGYTF
cdr3_nt: TGTGCCAGCACCCGGGACAGGATGTTGAACCACTATGGCTACACCTTC
clone_size: -
v_call: TRBV7-9
j_call: TRBJ1-2
d_call: TRBD1

cdr3_aa: CASSGQGPNQPQHF
cdr3_nt: TGTGCCAGCTCCGGACAGGGCCCTAATCAGCCCCAGCATTTT
clone_size: -
v_call: TRBV18
j_call: TRBJ1-5
d_call: TRBD1

cdr3_aa: CASSVQMNTEAFF
cdr3_nt: TGTGCCAGTAGTGTCCAGATGAACACTGAAGCTTTCTTT
clone_size: -
v_call: TRBV19
j_call: TRBJ1-1
d_call: -

cdr3_aa: CASSRYNPRDRGLEAFF
cdr3_nt: TGTGCCAGCAGCCGTTATAACCCTCGGGACAGGGGGCTGGAAGCTTTCTTT
clone_size: -
v_call: TRBV7-6
j_call: TRBJ1-1
d_call: TRBD1

cdr3_aa: CASSGGTWNTGELFF
cdr3_nt: TGTGCCAGCAGTGGAGGAACCTGGAACACCGGGGAGCTGTTTTTT
clone_size: -
v_call: TRBV25-1
j_call: TRBJ2-2
d_call: -

cdr3_aa: CASKRTGLIYEQYF
cdr3_nt: TGTGCCAGCAAAAGGACAGGGTTAATCTACGAGCAGTACTTC
clone_size: -
v_call: TRBV6-1
j_call: TRBJ2-7
d_call: TRBD1

cdr3_aa: CASSTGTTTNEKLFF
cdr3_nt: TGCGCCAGCAGCACCGGGACAACAACTAATGAAAAACTGTTTTTT
clone_size: -
v_call: TRBV5-1
j_call: TRBJ1-4
d_call: -

cdr3_aa: CASSPGTSGGAGEQYF
cdr3_nt: TGTGCCAGCAGCCCCGGGACTAGCGGGGGGGCTGGGGAGCAGTACTTC
clone_size: -
v_call: TRBV11-3
j_call: TRBJ2-7
d_call: TRBD2

cdr3_aa: CASRGGTTEAFF
cdr3_nt: TGTGCCAGCAGGGGGGGGACAACTGAAGCTTTCTTT
clone_size: -
v_call: TRBV7-2
j_call: TRBJ1-1
d_call: -

cdr3_aa: CASSQDPLVEQYF
cdr3_nt: TGTGCCAGCAGCCAAGACCCACTAGTCGAGCAGTACTTC
clone_size: -
v_call: TRBV4-2
j_call: TRBJ2-7
d_call: -

cdr3_aa: CASSPVQEGYLNNEQFF
cdr3_nt: TGCGCCAGCAGCCCCGTTCAGGAGGGCTATCTTAACAATGAGCAGTTCTTC
clone_size: -
v_call: TRBV5-1
j_call: TRBJ2-1
d_call: -

cdr3_aa: CASTLGGGRNAGELFF
cdr3_nt: TGTGCCAGCACCCTGGGGGGGGGCCGGAACGCCGGGGAGCTGTTTTTT
clone_size: -
v_call: TRBV6-6
j_call: TRBJ2-2
d_call: -

cdr3_aa: CASSYGQGRSPLHF
cdr3_nt: TGCGCCAGCAGCTACGGACAGGGACGCTCACCCCTCCACTTT
clone_size: -
v_call: TRBV5-1
j_call: TRBJ1-6
d_call: TRBD1

cdr3_aa: CASSGGQGHNSPLHF
cdr3_nt: TGTGCCAGCAGCGGCGGACAGGGCCATAATTCACCCCTCCACTTT
clone_size: -
v_call: TRBV9
j_call: TRBJ1-6
d_call: TRBD1

cdr3_aa: CAWRSQAGAHYNEQFF
cdr3_nt: TGTGCCTGGCGCTCTCAAGCGGGGGCCCACTACAATGAGCAGTTCTTC
clone_size: -
v_call: TRBV30
j_call: TRBJ2-1
d_call: TRBD2

cdr3_aa: CASSFNDGGGEAFF
cdr3_nt: TGTGCCAGCAGTTTCAACGATGGGGGAGGTGAAGCTTTCTTT
clone_size: -
v_call: TRBV27
j_call: TRBJ1-1
d_call: -

cdr3_aa: CASSLGTEETQYF
cdr3_nt: TGTGCCAGCAGCTTAGGTACAGAAGAGACCCAGTACTTC
clone_size: -
v_call: TRBV7-8
j_call: TRBJ2-5
d_call: -

cdr3_aa: CAGSKGPGNTIYF
cdr3_nt: TGTGCCGGCTCGAAGGGGCCTGGAAACACCATATATTTT
clone_size: -
v_call: TRBV7-8
j_call: TRBJ1-3
d_call: -

cdr3_aa: CASRRGFAGHNEQFF
cdr3_nt: TGTGCCAGCAGGCGCGGTTTCGCTGGTCACAATGAGCAGTTCTTC
clone_size: -
v_call: TRBV6-5
j_call: TRBJ2-1
d_call: -

cdr3_aa: CASSLQSGGVTDTQYF
cdr3_nt: TGTGCCAGCAGCTTACAATCTGGGGGGGTCACAGATACGCAGTATTTT
clone_size: once
v_call: TRBV7-2
j_call: TRBJ2-3
d_call: TRBD2

cdr3_aa: CASSLLRGGTEAFF
cdr3_nt: TGTGCCAGCAGCCTCCTGAGGGGGGGCACTGAAGCTTTCTTT
clone_size: -
v_call: TRBV5-8
j_call: TRBJ1-1
d_call: -

cdr3_aa: CASSPGGRATETQYF
cdr3_nt: TGTGCCAGCAGCCCCGGGGGGAGGGCAACGGAGACCCAGTACTTC
clone_size: few
v_call: TRBV7-9
j_call: TRBJ2-5
d_call: TRBD2

cdr3_aa: CASSQEIRETQYF
cdr3_nt: TGCGCCAGCAGCCAAGAAATTCGGGAGACCCAGTACTTC
clone_size: -
v_call: TRBV4-1
j_call: TRBJ2-5
d_call: -

cdr3_aa: CASSASSTEAFF
cdr3_nt: TGTGCCAGCAGCGCGAGTAGCACTGAAGCTTTCTTT
clone_size: -
v_call: TRBV7-8
j_call: TRBJ1-1
d_call: -

cdr3_aa: CASSLFETEAFF
cdr3_nt: TGTGCCAGCAGCCTGTTTGAGACTGAAGCTTTCTTT
clone_size: few
v_call: TRBV4-2
j_call: TRBJ1-1
d_call: -

cdr3_aa: CASTRLGRSEETQYF
cdr3_nt: TGTGCCAGCACCCGTTTGGGGCGTTCAGAAGAGACCCAGTACTTC
clone_size: -
v_call: TRBV7-2
j_call: TRBJ2-5
d_call: -

cdr3_aa: CASRGRDQPQHF
cdr3_nt: TGTGCCAGCAGGGGCCGAGATCAGCCCCAGCATTTT
clone_size: -
v_call: TRBV6-1
j_call: TRBJ1-5
d_call: -

cdr3_aa: CASKGPGSSYTDTQYF
cdr3_nt: TGTGCCAGTAAGGGGCCGGGCTCCAGCTACACAGATACGCAGTATTTT
clone_size: -
v_call: TRBV19
j_call: TRBJ2-3
d_call: -

cdr3_aa: CAISPEWGQGSTDTQYF
cdr3_nt: TGTGCCATCAGTCCTGAGTGGGGACAGGGAAGCACAGATACGCAGTATTTT
clone_size: -
v_call: TRBV10-3
j_call: TRBJ2-3
d_call: TRBD1

cdr3_aa: CASSAPGQPQHF
cdr3_nt: TGTGCCAGCAGTGCCCCCGGTCAGCCCCAGCATTTT
clone_size: -
v_call: TRBV6-5
j_call: TRBJ1-5
d_call: -